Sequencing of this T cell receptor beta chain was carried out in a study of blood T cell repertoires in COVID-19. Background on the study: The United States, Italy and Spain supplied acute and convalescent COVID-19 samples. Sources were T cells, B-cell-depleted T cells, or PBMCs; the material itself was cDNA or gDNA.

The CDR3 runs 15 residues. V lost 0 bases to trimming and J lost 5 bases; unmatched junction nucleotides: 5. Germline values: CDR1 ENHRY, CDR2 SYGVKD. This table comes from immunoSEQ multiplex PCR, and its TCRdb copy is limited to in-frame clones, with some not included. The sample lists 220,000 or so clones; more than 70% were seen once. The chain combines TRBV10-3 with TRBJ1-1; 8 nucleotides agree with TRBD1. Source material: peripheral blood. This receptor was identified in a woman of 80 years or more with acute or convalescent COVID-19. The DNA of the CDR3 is TGTGCCATCAGTGAGTCAGTACAGGGGGTAACTGAAGCTTTCTTT. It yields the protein CAISESVQGVTEAFF.